The present T cell receptor (beta chain) was sequenced within a study of cytomegalovirus exposure and HLA in healthy donors. Findings and limits, study-wide: What a later analysis showed was that several of the most significant clusters appeared linked to common viral pathogens. Later on, analysis showed that most CMV-associated TCR beta chains appeared to be HLA-restricted. A few chains tied to CMV proved CMV antigen-specific in vitro.

Germline CDR1 and CDR2: SEHNR and FQNEAQ (reference sequence). The V and J ends lost 3 bases and 1 base, in that order; junction bases with no gene match: 12. The CDR3 spans 18 residues. With 60 Vbeta and 13 Jbeta primers, the PCR was carried out. The method was immunoSEQ multiplex PCR; TCRdb's version includes in-frame clones alone and lacks a portion of them. The sample records approximately 190,000 clones, around 86% being singletons. These donors counted as nominally healthy when sampled, but unrecorded immune exposures were likely. Comments on this clone: Its antigen is as yet unknown.

The receptor was derived from a middle-aged man in good health and CMV-seropositive. The chain uses TRBV7-9 and TRBJ2-3; TRBD2 matches 8 bases. Sequencing input: PBMCs. The CDR3 reads CASSLGTPGGAGTDTQYF. The CDR3 DNA is TGTGCCAGCAGCTTGGGGACACCCGGGGGGGCCGGCACAGATACGCAGTATTTT.